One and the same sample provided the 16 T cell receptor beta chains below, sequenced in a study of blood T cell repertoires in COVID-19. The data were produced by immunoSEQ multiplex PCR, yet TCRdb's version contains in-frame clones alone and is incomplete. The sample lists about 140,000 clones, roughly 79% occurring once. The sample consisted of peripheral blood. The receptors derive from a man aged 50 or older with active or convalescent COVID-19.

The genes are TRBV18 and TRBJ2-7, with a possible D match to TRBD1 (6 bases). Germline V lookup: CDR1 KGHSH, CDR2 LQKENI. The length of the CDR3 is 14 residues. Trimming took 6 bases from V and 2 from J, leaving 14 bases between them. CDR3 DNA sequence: TGTGCCAGCTCGCCCGGGACACCTCCCTACGAGCAGTACTTC. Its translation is CASSPGTPPYEQYF.

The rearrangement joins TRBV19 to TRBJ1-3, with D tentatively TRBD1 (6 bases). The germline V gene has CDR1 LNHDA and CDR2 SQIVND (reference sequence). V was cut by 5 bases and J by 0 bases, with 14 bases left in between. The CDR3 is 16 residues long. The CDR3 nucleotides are TGTGCCAGTAGTTACCAGACAGGCAACTCTGGAAACACCATATATTTT. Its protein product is CASSYQTGNSGNTIYF.

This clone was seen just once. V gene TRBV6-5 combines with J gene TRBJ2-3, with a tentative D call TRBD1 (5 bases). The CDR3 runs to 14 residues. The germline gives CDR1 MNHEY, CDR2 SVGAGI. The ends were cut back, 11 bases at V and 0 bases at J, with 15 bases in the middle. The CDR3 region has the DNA TGTGCCGCCACCCCAGGGCTTAGCACAGATACGCAGTATTTT. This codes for CAATPGLSTDTQYF.

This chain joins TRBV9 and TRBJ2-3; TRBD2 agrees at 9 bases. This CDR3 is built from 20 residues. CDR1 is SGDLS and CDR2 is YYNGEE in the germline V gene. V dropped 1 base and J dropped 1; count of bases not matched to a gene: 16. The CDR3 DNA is TGTGCCAGCAGCGTAACATCTAGCGGGATTTCCTTTGGGGGCACAGATACGCAGTATTTT. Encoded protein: CASSVTSSGISFGGTDTQYF.

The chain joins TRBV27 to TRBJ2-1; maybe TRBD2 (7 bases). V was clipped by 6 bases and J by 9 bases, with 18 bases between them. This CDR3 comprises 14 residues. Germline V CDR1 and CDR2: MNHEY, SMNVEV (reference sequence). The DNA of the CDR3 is TGTGCCAGCAGCCGGGGGGCGGGAGTTGGTGAGCAGTTCTTC. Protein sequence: CASSRGAGVGEQFF.

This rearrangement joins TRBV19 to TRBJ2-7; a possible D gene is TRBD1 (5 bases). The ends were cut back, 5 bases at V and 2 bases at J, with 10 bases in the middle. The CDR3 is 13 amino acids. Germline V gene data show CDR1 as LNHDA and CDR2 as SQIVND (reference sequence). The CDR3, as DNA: TGTGCCAGTAGTCCCGGACATCCCTACGAGCAGTACTTC. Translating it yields CASSPGHPYEQYF.

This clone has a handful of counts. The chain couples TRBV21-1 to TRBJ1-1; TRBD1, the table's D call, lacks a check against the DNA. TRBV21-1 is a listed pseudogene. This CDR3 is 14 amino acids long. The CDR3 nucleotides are TGTGCCAGCAGCAAATTAGGGGGCTCGGATGAAGCTTTCTTT. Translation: CASSKLGGSDEAFF.

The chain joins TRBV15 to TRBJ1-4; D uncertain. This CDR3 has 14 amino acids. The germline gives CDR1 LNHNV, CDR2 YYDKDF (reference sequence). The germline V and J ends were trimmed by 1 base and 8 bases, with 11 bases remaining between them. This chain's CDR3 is CATSRASIVEKLFF. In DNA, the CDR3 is TGTGCCACCAGCAGAGCTTCTATAGTCGAAAAACTGTTTTTT. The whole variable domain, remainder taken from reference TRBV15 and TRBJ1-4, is DAMVIQNPRYQVTQFGKPVTLSCSQTLNHNVMYWYQQKSSQAPKLLFHYYDKDFNNEADTPDNFQSRRPNTSFCFLDIRSPGLGDTAMYLCATSRASIVEKLFFGSGTQLSVL.

The chain's CDR3 is CAISQTGNTEAFF. The CDR3 nucleotides are TGTGCCATCAGCCAAACAGGGAACACTGAAGCTTTCTTT. This chain connects TRBV10-3 to TRBJ1-1; perhaps TRBD1 as D (5 bases). Trimming took 6 bases from V and 1 from J, leaving 9 bases between them. The length of the CDR3 is 13 residues. The germline gives CDR1 ENHRY, CDR2 SYGVKD.

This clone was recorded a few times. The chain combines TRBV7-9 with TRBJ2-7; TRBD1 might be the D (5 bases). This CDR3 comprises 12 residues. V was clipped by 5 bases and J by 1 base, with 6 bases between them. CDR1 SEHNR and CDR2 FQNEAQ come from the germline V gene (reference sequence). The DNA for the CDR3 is TGTGCCAGCAGCCGGACATCCTACGAGCAGTACTTC. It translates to CASSRTSYEQYF.

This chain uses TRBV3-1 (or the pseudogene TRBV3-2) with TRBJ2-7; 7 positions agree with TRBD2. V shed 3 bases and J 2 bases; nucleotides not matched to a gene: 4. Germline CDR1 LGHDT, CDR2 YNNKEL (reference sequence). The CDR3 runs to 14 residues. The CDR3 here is CASSHSGSTYEQYF. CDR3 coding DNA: TGTGCCAGCAGCCATAGCGGGTCAACCTACGAGCAGTACTTC.

The DNA for the CDR3 is TGTGCCACCAGTGATCCTACAGGGAGCTCCTACAATGAGCAGTTCTTC. Translated, it gives CATSDPTGSSYNEQFF. The rearrangement links TRBV24-1 to TRBJ2-1; tentative D call: TRBD1 (6 bases). CDR1 and CDR2 (germline): KGHDR, SFDVKD. Deletions cut 3 bases from V and 0 bases from J, with 11 bases between. The CDR3 runs to 16 residues.

The CDR3 nucleotides read TGTGCCACCAGCAGAGGGAGGGAGAATCAGCCCCAGCATTTT. It specifies CATSRGRENQPQHF. This chain uses TRBV15 with TRBJ1-5; no definite D call. Trimming took off 1 base at V and 4 bases at J, with 8 bases between the two ends. CDR3 length: 14 residues. CDR1 is LNHNV, CDR2 YYDKDF, per germline (reference sequence).

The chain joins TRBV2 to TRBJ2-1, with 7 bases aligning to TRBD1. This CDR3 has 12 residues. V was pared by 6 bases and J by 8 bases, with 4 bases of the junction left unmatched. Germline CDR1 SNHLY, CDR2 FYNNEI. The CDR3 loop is CASSVTGDEQFF. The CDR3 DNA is TGTGCCAGCAGCGTCACAGGGGATGAGCAGTTCTTC.

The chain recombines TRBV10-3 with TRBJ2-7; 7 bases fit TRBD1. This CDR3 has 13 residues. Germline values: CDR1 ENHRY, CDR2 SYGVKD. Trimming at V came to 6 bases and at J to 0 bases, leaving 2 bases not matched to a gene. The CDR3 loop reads CAIRDRSSYEQYF. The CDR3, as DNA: TGTGCCATCAGGGACAGGAGCTCCTACGAGCAGTACTTC.

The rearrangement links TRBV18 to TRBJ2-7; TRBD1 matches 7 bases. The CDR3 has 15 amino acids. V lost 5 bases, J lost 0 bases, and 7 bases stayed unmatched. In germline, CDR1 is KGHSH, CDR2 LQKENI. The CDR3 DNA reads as TGTGCCAGCTCAGGGGACAGACAACCCTCCTACGAGCAGTACTTC. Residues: CASSGDRQPSYEQYF.